This is a list of T cell receptor beta chains from one sample in a study of identifying expanded T cells in peripheral blood. TCRdb's copy holds only in-frame clones and misses some; the assay was immunoSEQ multiplex PCR. The sample lists tens of thousands of clones, roughly 82% occurring once. Material for sequencing was blood. These TCRs come from a person aged 18 to 75 in good health. CDR3s include the opening cysteine and the closing phenylalanine or tryptophan. Each record gives: V gene, J gene, CDR3 protein.

TRBV6-5	TRBJ2-7	CASSYSIGTNEQYF
TRBV7-2	TRBJ2-1	CASSLVWNEQFF
TRBV18	TRBJ1-3	CASSQQGDLSGNTIYF
TRBV7-9	TRBJ2-1	CASSLGIGAYNEQFF
TRBV19	TRBJ2-7	CASSIDSSSSYEQYF
TRBV18	TRBJ2-1	CASSPRMGQGLSSYNEQFF
TRBV11-2	TRBJ2-4	CASSLEGAAKNIQYF
TRBV7-8	TRBJ2-1	CASSLPRDRDENEQFF
TRBV5-6	TRBJ2-5	CASSPGLEGTQYF
TRBV9	TRBJ2-1	CASSPQGDEQFF
TRBV5-1	TRBJ2-7	CASSISGSYYEQYF
TRBV7-9	TRBJ2-3	CASSPPGTRAADTQYF
TRBV7-9	TRBJ2-6	CASSPYRGLSGANVLTF
TRBV5-1	TRBJ1-6	CASSGSTGDNSPLHF
TRBV11-2	TRBJ2-3	CASSLGVGADTQYF
TRBV7-2	TRBJ1-3	CASSLAGPGDTIYF
TRBV9	TRBJ1-3	CASSGQAGGSGNTIYF
TRBV6-5	TRBJ2-1	CASRNRPWDEQFF
TRBV7-2	TRBJ2-5	CASSSDRGRETQYF
TRBV7-2	TRBJ2-5	CASSLVGGETQYF
TRBV15	TRBJ2-1	CATSGVSGRSYNEQFF
TRBV9	TRBJ2-2	CASSDVSGRGELFF
TRBV19	TRBJ2-1	CASSSSGRSNEQFF
TRBV6-5	TRBJ2-6	CASSYIRAGANVLTF
TRBV9	TRBJ2-6	CASSTTDAGANVLTF